This is a list of T cell receptor beta chains from one sample in a study of cytomegalovirus exposure and HLA in healthy donors. The table came from immunoSEQ multiplex PCR; TCRdb's copy has only in-frame clones and leaves some out. This repertoire shows hundreds of thousands of clones, roughly 80% found once; its top ten account for around 16%. Sequenced input: PBMCs. Every receptor here comes from a man between 40 and 49 years old in good health and CMV-seronegative. Both conserved end residues are part of each CDR3.

j_call: TRBJ2-7; v_call: TRBV6-1; cdr3_aa: CASSLTGNEQYF
j_call: TRBJ2-6; v_call: TRBV6-6; cdr3_aa: CASSYSSGSGANVLTF
j_call: TRBJ1-1; v_call: TRBV4-3; cdr3_aa: CASSQDGGDLFMNTEAFF
j_call: TRBJ2-6; v_call: TRBV5-1; cdr3_aa: CASSLEAAQRVGANVLTF
j_call: TRBJ1-4; v_call: TRBV4-1; cdr3_aa: CASSLQGLTNEKLFF
j_call: TRBJ1-5; v_call: TRBV6-1; cdr3_aa: CASSSTGNQPQHF
j_call: TRBJ2-7; v_call: TRBV7-2; cdr3_aa: CASSLVEGAYEQYF
j_call: TRBJ2-2; v_call: TRBV29-1; cdr3_aa: CSVAPGLPGAGELFF
j_call: TRBJ1-5; v_call: TRBV7-9; cdr3_aa: CATKAGDQPQHF
j_call: TRBJ1-2; v_call: TRBV5-1; cdr3_aa: CASSLARQGEGYTF
j_call: TRBJ2-7; v_call: TRBV25-1; cdr3_aa: CASSLPGRESYEQYF
j_call: TRBJ1-1; v_call: TRBV7-2; cdr3_aa: CASSLRGRGNTEAFF
j_call: TRBJ2-1; v_call: TRBV11-2; cdr3_aa: CASSLVSSGRDEFF
j_call: TRBJ2-7; v_call: TRBV7-9; cdr3_aa: CASSYAGTGTRVYEQYF
j_call: TRBJ2-1; v_call: TRBV2; cdr3_aa: CASSVAGNLNNEQFF
j_call: TRBJ1-1; v_call: TRBV5-1; cdr3_aa: CASSLVTGQGSGTEAFF
j_call: TRBJ2-3; v_call: TRBV7-3; cdr3_aa: CASSKVGGGSDTQYF
j_call: TRBJ2-3; v_call: TRBV4-3; cdr3_aa: CASSQELAGGSDTQYF
j_call: TRBJ2-3; v_call: TRBV6-6; cdr3_aa: CASSVSSSGGTQYF
j_call: TRBJ2-7; v_call: TRBV7-3; cdr3_aa: CASSPGTSGRHEQYF
j_call: TRBJ2-3; v_call: TRBV7-9; cdr3_aa: CASSSGQEWSTDTQYF
j_call: TRBJ2-1; v_call: TRBV4-1; cdr3_aa: CASSQDSPRLGGYNEQFF
j_call: TRBJ1-1; v_call: TRBV7-2; cdr3_aa: CASSSIGGGLNTEAFF
j_call: TRBJ1-2; v_call: TRBV6-4; cdr3_aa: CASSDSVSGGGYTF
j_call: TRBJ1-2; v_call: TRBV7-9; cdr3_aa: CASSLAGAGYGYTF
j_call: TRBJ2-1; v_call: TRBV5-1; cdr3_aa: CASGRDSSYNEQFF
j_call: TRBJ2-7; v_call: TRBV27; cdr3_aa: CASRSGTVTYEQYF
j_call: TRBJ1-2; v_call: TRBV10-3; cdr3_aa: CAISPGQDNYGYTF
j_call: TRBJ1-1; v_call: TRBV6-1; cdr3_aa: CASRGQGLNTEAFF
j_call: TRBJ1-1; v_call: TRBV18; cdr3_aa: CASSPSTGVRTEAFF
j_call: TRBJ1-5; v_call: TRBV5-8; cdr3_aa: CASTIPGRGNQPQHF
j_call: TRBJ1-4; v_call: TRBV9; cdr3_aa: CASSAWGREEKLFF
j_call: TRBJ2-2; v_call: TRBV5-6; cdr3_aa: CASSLSGLAGETGELFF
j_call: TRBJ2-5; v_call: TRBV6-5; cdr3_aa: CASSYITGEEETQYF
j_call: TRBJ2-1; v_call: TRBV28; cdr3_aa: CASSFSWGSVADEQFF
j_call: TRBJ1-2; v_call: TRBV4-1; cdr3_aa: CASSQDAGGLGYTF
j_call: TRBJ1-1; v_call: TRBV6-1; cdr3_aa: CASRRQGAGTFF
j_call: TRBJ2-2; v_call: TRBV30; cdr3_aa: CALMTGSNTGELFF
j_call: -; v_call: TRBV28; cdr3_aa: CASRSYSNEYEQYF
j_call: TRBJ1-2; v_call: TRBV7-2; cdr3_aa: CASSVSLTYGYTF
j_call: TRBJ2-7; v_call: TRBV6-5; cdr3_aa: CASRTGTGVSYEQYF
j_call: TRBJ1-5; v_call: TRBV29-1; cdr3_aa: CSVVGSGNNQPQHF
j_call: TRBJ2-1; v_call: TRBV12-5; cdr3_aa: CASGLSLAQEQFF
j_call: TRBJ2-3; v_call: TRBV7-9; cdr3_aa: CASSLGEGWSDTQYF
j_call: TRBJ2-1; v_call: TRBV11-2; cdr3_aa: CASSSSGGLLF
j_call: TRBJ2-1; v_call: TRBV9; cdr3_aa: CASSPRLAGAISEQFF
j_call: TRBJ1-5; v_call: TRBV9; cdr3_aa: CASSVSDSSNQPQHF
j_call: TRBJ1-1; v_call: TRBV18; cdr3_aa: CASSGQYSSNTEAFF
j_call: TRBJ2-7; v_call: TRBV6-1; cdr3_aa: CASSASGTLRLREQYF
j_call: TRBJ2-5; v_call: TRBV15; cdr3_aa: CATSSPRTGAGETQYF
j_call: TRBJ1-2; v_call: TRBV6-6; cdr3_aa: CASSYGTQRGYTF
j_call: TRBJ2-1; v_call: TRBV7-2; cdr3_aa: CASSLTGGQIYEQFF
j_call: TRBJ2-5; v_call: TRBV19; cdr3_aa: CASSIGLAVIQETQYF
j_call: TRBJ2-5; v_call: TRBV7-3; cdr3_aa: CASSLSGQETQYF
j_call: TRBJ2-3; v_call: TRBV4-1; cdr3_aa: CASTNKGTDTQYF
j_call: TRBJ1-2; v_call: TRBV5-1; cdr3_aa: CASSPEAPGRGGYTF
j_call: TRBJ2-2; v_call: TRBV11-3; cdr3_aa: CASSLWQGGAGELFF
j_call: TRBJ2-5; v_call: TRBV11-1; cdr3_aa: CASSLDPGTGRETQYF